Here is one T cell receptor (beta chain) with its context. The antigen remains undetermined. This record belongs to a study of shared clonotypes between healthy human individuals. Study outcomes and limitations: Non-shared clonotypes showed lower generation probabilities than clonotypes common to all four donors.

CD8 cells classed as naive were CD45RO-negative and positively selected for CCR7, excluding terminally differentiated effector memory CD45RA+ cells. Generated by immunoSEQ multiplex PCR, the TCRdb table keeps only in-frame clones and is missing some. The table includes some 2.1 million clones, over 85% detected once. CDR3 size: 15 residues. Trimming pared 6 bases from V and 2 bases from J, leaving 14 bases between. Germline CDR1 is MNHEY and CDR2 is SMNVEV (reference sequence). This TCR was recovered from a man in his late teens or twenties in good health. What was sequenced was naive CD8+ T cells sorted from blood. J is TRBJ2-1 and V is TRBV27, with D possibly matching TRBD1 (6 bases). The CDR3, as DNA: TGTGCCAGCAGCTCCGGGACAATGACCTACAATGAGCAGTTCTTC. Amino acids: CASSSGTMTYNEQFF.